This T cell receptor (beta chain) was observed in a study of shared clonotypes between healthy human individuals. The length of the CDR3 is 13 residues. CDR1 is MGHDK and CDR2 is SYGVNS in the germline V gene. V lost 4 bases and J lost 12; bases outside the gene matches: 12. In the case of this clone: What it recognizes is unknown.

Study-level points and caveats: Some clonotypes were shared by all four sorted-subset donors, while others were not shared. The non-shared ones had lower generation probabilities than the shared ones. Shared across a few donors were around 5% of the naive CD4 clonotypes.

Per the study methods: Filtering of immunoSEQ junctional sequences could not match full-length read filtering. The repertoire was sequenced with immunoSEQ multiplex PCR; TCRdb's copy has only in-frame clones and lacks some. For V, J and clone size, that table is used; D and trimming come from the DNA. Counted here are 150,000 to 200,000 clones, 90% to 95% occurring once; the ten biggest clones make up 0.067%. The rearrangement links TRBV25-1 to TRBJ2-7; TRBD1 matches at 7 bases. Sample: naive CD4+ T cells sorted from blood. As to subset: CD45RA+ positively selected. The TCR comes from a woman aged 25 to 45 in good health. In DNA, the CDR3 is TGTGCCAGCAGTGGACAAGGGACAGCTAAACGGTACTTC. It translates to CASSGQGTAKRYF.